This TCR beta chain appears in the sequencing data of a study of identical twins. The study's findings and limits: Whereas memory repertoires showed no such difference, abundant cord blood beta clonotypes carried fewer insertions. The study based its conclusions on cross-sectional statistical analysis and did not follow the same donors.

This CDR3 has 16 residues. V was trimmed by 7 bases and J by 4 bases, leaving 19 bases between them. The donor group consisted entirely of healthy Caucasians. This clonotype was counted only a few times. Its cognate antigen is unknown. cDNA carried unique molecular identifiers, and a universal primer site was added by template switching. From the 5' RACE reads, TCRdb called clonotypes with MiXCR, one entry per CDR3 protein. The sample carries some 260,000 distinct CDR3 sequences, 11% to 15% recorded once. The rearrangement joins TRBV12-3 or TRBV12-4 to TRBJ2-2; D could derive from TRBD1 or TRBD2 (6 bases each). This clonotype was sampled from a woman under 30 in good health. Sequences were obtained from memory (CD45RO+) T cells sorted from blood. The CDR3 loop reads CASKNRGGFSTGELFF. The DNA of the CDR3 is TGTGCCAGCAAAAATAGAGGGGGGTTTAGCACCGGGGAGCTGTTTTTT.